The source of this T cell receptor beta chain is a study of graft-versus-host responses after intestinal transplantation. Study background: Transplant recipients had multivisceral, liver-intestinal, or isolated intestinal grafts. Anti-thymocyte globulin induction was given to all recipients, followed by tacrolimus and steroids for approximately three years. Study-wide results and caveats: Within allografts, high graft-versus-host to host-versus-graft clonal ratios were seen among patients with graft-donor T cell macrochimerism. Recipient marrow harbored GvH clones, some of which surfaced first in ileum or blood.

The assay was immunoSEQ multiplex PCR, and TCRdb's table has in-frame clones only and misses some. The table has about 90,000 clones, around 83% seen once. A note on this clone: The target antigen is unknown.

After removal of 6 bases from V and 3 bases from J, the junction contained 11 bases not matched to a gene. The CDR3 length is 16 residues. Germline V gene data show CDR1 as SGHDT and CDR2 as YYEEEE. This chain links TRBV5-6 with TRBJ2-1, with 8 bases fitting TRBD2. This TCR was sampled from a human donor who received an intestinal transplant. This sample comprised unstimulated CD8+ T cells sorted from spleen or lymph node cells, obtained before intestinal transplant. The chain's CDR3 is CASTMTGGLYYNEQFF. The DNA of the CDR3 is TGTGCCAGCACCATGACGGGGGGGCTTTACTACAATGAGCAGTTCTTC.